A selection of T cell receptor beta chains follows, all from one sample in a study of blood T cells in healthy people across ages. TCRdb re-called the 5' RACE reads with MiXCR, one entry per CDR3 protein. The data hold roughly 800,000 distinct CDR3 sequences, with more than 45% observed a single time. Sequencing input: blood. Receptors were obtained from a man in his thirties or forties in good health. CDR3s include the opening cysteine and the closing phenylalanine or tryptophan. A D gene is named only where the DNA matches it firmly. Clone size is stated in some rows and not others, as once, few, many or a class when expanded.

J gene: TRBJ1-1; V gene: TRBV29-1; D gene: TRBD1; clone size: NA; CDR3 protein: CSVEDRGYTEAFF; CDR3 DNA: TGCAGCGTTGAGGACAGGGGCTACACTGAAGCTTTCTTT
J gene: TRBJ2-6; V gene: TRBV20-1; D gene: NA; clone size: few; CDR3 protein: CSARDPASWRGANVLTF; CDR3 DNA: TGCAGTGCTAGAGACCCGGCTTCCTGGCGTGGGGCCAACGTCCTGACTTTC
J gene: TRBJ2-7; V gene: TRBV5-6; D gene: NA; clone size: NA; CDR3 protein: CASSMDTYEQYF; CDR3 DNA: TGTGCCAGCAGCATGGATACCTACGAGCAGTACTTC
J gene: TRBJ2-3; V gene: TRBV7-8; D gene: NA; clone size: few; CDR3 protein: CASMVRPSVDTQYF; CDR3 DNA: TGTGCCAGCATGGTCAGACCTAGCGTGGATACGCAGTATTTT
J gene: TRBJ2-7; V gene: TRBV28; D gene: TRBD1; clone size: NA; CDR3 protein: CASSIPTDRGPYEQYF; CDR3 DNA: TGTGCCAGCAGTATTCCTACGGACAGGGGTCCCTACGAGCAGTACTTC
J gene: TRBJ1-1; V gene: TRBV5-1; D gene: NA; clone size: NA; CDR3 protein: CASKSKGAANTEAFF; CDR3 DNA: TGCGCCAGCAAATCCAAAGGGGCCGCGAACACTGAAGCTTTCTTT
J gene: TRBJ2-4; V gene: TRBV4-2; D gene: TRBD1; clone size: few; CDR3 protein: CASSQVTTGTGGFQQYF; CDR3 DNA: TGTGCCAGCAGCCAGGTTACCACCGGGACAGGGGGATTCCAGCAGTACTTC
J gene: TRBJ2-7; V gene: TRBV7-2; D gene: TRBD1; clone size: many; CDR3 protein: CASSGGGQGSHEQYF; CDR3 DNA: TGTGCCAGCAGCGGGGGAGGACAGGGAAGCCACGAGCAGTACTTC
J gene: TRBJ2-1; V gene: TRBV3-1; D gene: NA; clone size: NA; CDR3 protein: CASSQDAAGAEQFF; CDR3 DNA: TGTGCCAGCAGCCAAGATGCTGCAGGTGCCGAGCAGTTCTTC
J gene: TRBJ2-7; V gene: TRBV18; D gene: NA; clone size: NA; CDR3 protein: CASSPRRDWYEQYF; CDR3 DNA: TGTGCCAGCTCACCACGGCGGGATTGGTACGAGCAGTACTTC
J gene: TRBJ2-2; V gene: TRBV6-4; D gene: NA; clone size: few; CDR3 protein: CASSESSGSAGELFF; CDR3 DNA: TGTGCCAGCAGTGAGAGTAGCGGATCCGCCGGGGAGCTGTTTTTT
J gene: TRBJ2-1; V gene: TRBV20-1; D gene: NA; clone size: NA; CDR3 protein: CSARDPAAEGPIAQFF; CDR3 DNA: TGCAGTGCTAGAGATCCTGCCGCGGAGGGACCAATCGCGCAGTTCTTC
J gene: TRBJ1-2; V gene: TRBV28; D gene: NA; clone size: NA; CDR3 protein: CASSGPTVNYGYTF; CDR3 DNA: TGTGCCAGCTCTGGCCCAACTGTGAACTATGGCTACACCTTC
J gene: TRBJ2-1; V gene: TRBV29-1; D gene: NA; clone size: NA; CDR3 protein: CSVRAGAARSSYNEQFF; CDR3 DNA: TGCAGCGTTCGGGCAGGGGCCGCTAGGAGCTCCTACAATGAGCAGTTCTTC
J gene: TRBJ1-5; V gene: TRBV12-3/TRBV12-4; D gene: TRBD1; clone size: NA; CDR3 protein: CASSLGQEGLSNQPQHF; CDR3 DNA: TGTGCCAGCAGTTTGGGACAGGAGGGGTTGAGCAATCAGCCCCAGCATTTT
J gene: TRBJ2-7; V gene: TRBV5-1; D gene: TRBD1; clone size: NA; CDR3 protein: CASSLGDRDDRSYEQYF; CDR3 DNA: TGCGCCAGCAGCTTGGGGGACAGGGACGACCGCTCCTACGAGCAGTACTTC
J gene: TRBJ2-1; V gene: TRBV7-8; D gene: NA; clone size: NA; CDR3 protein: CASSSRGAGINNEQFF; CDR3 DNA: TGTGCCAGCAGCTCAAGGGGGGCAGGGATTAACAATGAGCAGTTCTTC
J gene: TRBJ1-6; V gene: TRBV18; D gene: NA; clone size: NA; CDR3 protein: CASSRTDNSPLHF; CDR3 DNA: TGTGCCAGCTCACGGACTGATAATTCACCCCTCCACTTT
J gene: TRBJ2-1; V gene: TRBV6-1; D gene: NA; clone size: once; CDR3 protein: CASSENGAGLGNEQFF; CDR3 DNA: TGTGCCAGCAGTGAAAATGGGGCAGGATTAGGCAATGAGCAGTTCTTC
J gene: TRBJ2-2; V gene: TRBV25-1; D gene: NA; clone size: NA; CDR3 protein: CASSEPPGRVDTGELFF; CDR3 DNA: TGTGCCAGCAGTGAACCCCCGGGCAGGGTGGACACCGGGGAGCTGTTTTTT
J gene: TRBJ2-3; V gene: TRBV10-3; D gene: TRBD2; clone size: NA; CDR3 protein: CATHRGSGRDVDTQYF; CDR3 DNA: TGTGCCACCCACCGGGGTAGCGGGAGGGATGTAGATACGCAGTATTTT
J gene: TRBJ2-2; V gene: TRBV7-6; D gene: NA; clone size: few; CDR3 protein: CASSSHTGELFF; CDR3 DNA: TGTGCCAGCAGCTCTCACACCGGGGAGCTGTTTTTT
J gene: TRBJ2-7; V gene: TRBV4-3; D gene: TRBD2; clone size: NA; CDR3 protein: CATRSGVTYEQYF; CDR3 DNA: TGCGCCACCCGGAGCGGGGTTACCTACGAGCAGTACTTC
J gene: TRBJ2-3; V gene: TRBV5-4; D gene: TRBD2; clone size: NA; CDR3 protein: CASSLAARTRTSGGTQYF; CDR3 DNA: TGTGCCAGCAGCTTGGCCGCCCGAACCCGGACTAGCGGCGGTACGCAGTATTTT
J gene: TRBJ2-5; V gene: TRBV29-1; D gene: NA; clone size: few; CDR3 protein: CSVDIAEETQYF; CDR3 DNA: TGCAGCGTTGATATAGCGGAAGAGACCCAGTACTTC
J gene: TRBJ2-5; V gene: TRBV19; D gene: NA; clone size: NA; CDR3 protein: CASSITGETQYF; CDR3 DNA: TGTGCCAGTAGTATAACCGGAGAGACCCAGTACTTC
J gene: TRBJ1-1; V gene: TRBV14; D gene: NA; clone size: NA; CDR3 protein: CASSHRQMNTEAFF; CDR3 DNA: TGTGCCAGCAGCCATCGGCAGATGAACACTGAAGCTTTCTTT
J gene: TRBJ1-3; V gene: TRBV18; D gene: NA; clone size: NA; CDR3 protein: CASSQTQGYSGNTIYF; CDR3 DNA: TGTGCCAGCTCACAGACACAGGGATACTCTGGAAACACCATATATTTT
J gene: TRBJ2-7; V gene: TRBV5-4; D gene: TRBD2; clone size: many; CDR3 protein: CASSLTSGDQQYF; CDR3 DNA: TGTGCCAGCAGCTTGACTAGCGGGGACCAGCAGTACTTC